The 23 T cell receptor beta chains below come from one sample, sequenced in a study of identical twins. Each CDR3 protein is one row after TCRdb ran MiXCR on the 5' RACE reads. In the table there are about 530,000 distinct CDR3 sequences, about 15% of which are singletons. The same data also went into a second study, on yellow fever vaccine responses in identical twins.

The sample was CD4+ T cells sorted from blood. The source of these receptors is a woman under 30 in good health.

This clonotype was detected a few times. This chain joins TRBV7-2 and TRBJ2-7; 9 nucleotides line up with TRBD1. Looked up from germline, CDR1 is SGHTA and CDR2 is FQGNSA. The CDR3 totals 13 residues. Unmatched junction bases numbered 4, after V lost 4 bases and J lost 6 bases. The CDR3 reads CASSSQGAFEQYF. The CDR3 DNA follows: TGTGCCAGCAGCTCACAGGGGGCGTTCGAGCAGTACTTC.

V and J are TRBV27 and TRBJ2-5; possibly TRBD1 for D (6 bases). CDR1 is MNHEY and CDR2 is SMNVEV in the germline V gene (reference sequence). Trimming took off 6 bases at V and 5 bases at J, with 25 bases between the two ends. This CDR3 is 17 amino acids long. The CDR3 DNA is TGTGCCAGCAGGGGGTGGACAGTCCCCGTGGGCGTGGAGACCCAGTACTTC. Residues: CASRGWTVPVGVETQYF.

The chain combines TRBV4-1 with TRBJ1-1; 8 positions agree with TRBD1. CDR1 and CDR2 from the germline V gene are MGHRA and YSYEKL. The CDR3 contains 15 residues. With V trimmed by 1 base and J by 3 bases, 4 bases remained unmatched. The CDR3 DNA is TGCGCCAGCAGCCAAGCGGACAGGGAGGACACTGAAGCTTTCTTT. Protein: CASSQADREDTEAFF.

This clonotype was observed a few times. The V gene is TRBV27, the J gene TRBJ1-6; D call uncertain. V lost 3 bases and J lost 0, with 9 bases in between. This CDR3 is built from 16 residues. From germline, CDR1 is MNHEY and CDR2 SMNVEV (reference sequence). CDR3: CASSFSSSSYNSPLHF. CDR3 bases: TGTGCCAGCAGTTTTTCATCAAGCTCCTATAATTCACCCCTCCACTTT.

The chain links TRBV3-1 to TRBJ2-3, with D hard to call. The length of the CDR3 is 12 residues. V lost 5 bases and J 7 bases, leaving 10 bases between the germline ends. CDR1 and CDR2 from the germline V gene are LGHDT and YNNKEL (reference sequence). In DNA form, the CDR3 reads TGTGCCAGCAGCTACTCCGGTTATACGCAGTATTTT. Encoded protein: CASSYSGYTQYF.

V usage is TRBV20-1 and J usage is TRBJ2-5; D is uncertain. The CDR3 has 10 amino acids. CDR1 and CDR2 (germline): DFQATT, SNEGSKA (reference sequence). V lost 3 bases and J lost 5, with 4 bases in between. The CDR3 loop is CSARFETQYF. CDR3 DNA: TGCAGTGCTAGGTTCGAGACCCAGTACTTC.

The chain links TRBV29-1 to TRBJ2-7; the D gene is possibly TRBD2 (6 bases). The CDR3 spans 12 residues. With 3 bases removed from V and 1 base from J, the gap between germline ends came to 7 bases. Per germline, CDR1 SQVTM and CDR2 ANQGSEA. CDR3 protein: CSVESGSYEQYF. The CDR3, as DNA: TGCAGCGTTGAGAGCGGGTCCTACGAGCAGTACTTC.

This clonotype was seen only a few times. The rearrangement links TRBV28 to TRBJ2-1, with 9 nucleotides matching TRBD2. Trimming took 6 bases from V and 3 from J; bases not matched to a gene: 12. The CDR3 extends over 17 amino acids. Germline CDR1 and CDR2: MDHEN and SYDVKM. DNA for the CDR3: TGTGCCAGCAGCTACCCCCTGAGCGGGAGGAACTACAATGAGCAGTTCTTC. It codes for CASSYPLSGRNYNEQFF.

This clonotype is a singleton in its sample. The chain couples TRBV7-3 to TRBJ2-5; the D gene is possibly TRBD1 (6 bases). Germline CDR1 SGHTA, CDR2 FQGTGA. Trimming took 1 base from V and 5 from J, leaving 8 bases between them. The CDR3 is 13 residues long. CDR3 sequence: CASSLKGVETQYF. DNA for the CDR3: TGTGCCAGCAGCTTAAAGGGGGTGGAGACCCAGTACTTC. Full variable domain (missing parts from reference TRBV7-3 and TRBJ2-5): GAGVSQTPSNKVTEKGKYVELRCDPISGHTALYWYRQSLGQGPEFLIYFQGTGAADDSGLPNDRFFAVRPEGSVSTLKIQRTERGDSAVYLCASSLKGVETQYFGPGTRLLVL.

This clonotype has just a few counts. The chain recombines TRBV5-6 with TRBJ2-1, with 7 positions matching TRBD2. From germline, CDR1 is SGHDT and CDR2 YYEEEE. After removal of 3 bases from V and 10 bases from J, the junction contained 4 bases not matched to a gene. This CDR3 is built from 12 residues. CDR3 DNA: TGTGCCAGCAGCTCTGGGGGGGAAGAGCAGTTCTTC. This codes for CASSSGGEEQFF.

This clonotype turned up a few times. The rearrangement uses TRBV27 and TRBJ2-1; D is unclear. V was trimmed by 7 bases and J by 4 bases, leaving 17 bases between them. Looked up from germline, CDR1 is MNHEY and CDR2 is SMNVEV (reference sequence). The CDR3 sequence is 15 residues long. CDR3: CASTSGSPNYNEQFF. The CDR3 DNA sequence: TGTGCCAGCACCTCCGGGTCCCCCAATTACAATGAGCAGTTCTTC.

This clonotype came up a few times. The J gene is TRBJ2-7, the V gene TRBV12-3 or TRBV12-4, with D unresolved. The CDR3 spans 15 residues. V shed 4 bases and J shed 2 bases, with 15 bases lying between them. CDR3 amino acids: CASSYPPTTTYEQYV. The CDR3 region has the DNA TGTGCCAGCAGTTACCCCCCGACAACGACCTACGAGCAGTACGTC.

This clonotype has more than one count but fewer than ten. CDR3 in DNA: TGTGCCAGCAGCCCTACTAGCGGGACGATATACAATGAGCAGTTCTTC. It codes for CASSPTSGTIYNEQFF. The rearrangement joins TRBV9 to TRBJ2-1, with TRBD2 matching over 10 bases. Trimming removed 4 bases from V and 4 bases from J; junction bases left unmatched: 8. CDR1 and CDR2 from the germline V gene are SGDLS and YYNGEE. The CDR3 loop spans 16 amino acids.

The V and J genes are TRBV2 and TRBJ2-1; 9 nucleotides align to TRBD2. The V gene end was trimmed by 3 bases and the J gene end by 0 bases; junction bases not matched to a gene: 9. From germline, CDR1 is SNHLY and CDR2 FYNNEI. The CDR3 is 18 residues long. CDR3 loop: CASSEFGSGRVSYNEQFF. CDR3 sequence (DNA): TGTGCCAGCAGTGAGTTTGGTAGCGGGAGAGTCTCCTACAATGAGCAGTTCTTC.

This clonotype was seen a handful of times. The chain joins TRBV7-3 to TRBJ2-3; possible D gene TRBD2, 5 bases. V shed 5 bases and J shed 5 bases, with 14 bases lying between them. Germline-derived CDR1 and CDR2 are SGHTA and FQGTGA. This CDR3 has 14 amino acids. The CDR3 DNA reads as TGTGCCAGCAGCCTAAACGTGGGAGTAGATACGCAGTATTTT. Translating gives CASSLNVGVDTQYF.

This rearrangement joins TRBV6-5 to TRBJ2-7, with 8 bases that match TRBD1. CDR3 length: 15 residues. Per the germline V gene, CDR1 is MNHEY and CDR2 is SVGAGI. The ends lost 4 bases at V and 6 bases at J; junction bases unmatched: 11. CDR3 sequence reads: CASSSDRVLVPEQYV. In nucleotides, the CDR3 is TGTGCCAGCAGTTCGGACAGGGTCTTAGTCCCCGAGCAGTACGTC.

This clonotype was seen a single time. V usage is TRBV10-3 and J usage is TRBJ1-1, with D possibly TRBD1 on 6 matching bases. The V end was cut by 0 bases, the J end by 6 bases, with 17 bases between. This CDR3 region has 16 residues. Germline CDR1 and CDR2: ENHRY and SYGVKD. The DNA of the CDR3 is TGTGCCATCAGTGAGTCGATCACAGGGAAGGAGGCTGAAGCTTTCTTT. Translating gives CAISESITGKEAEAFF.

The rearrangement joins TRBV4-2 to TRBJ2-3; 11 bases align to TRBD2. Germline trimming cut 0 bases from V and 2 bases from J; bases unmatched to any gene: 7. Germline lookup yields CDR1 LGHNA and CDR2 YNFKEQ. The CDR3 contains 18 residues. DNA for the CDR3: TGTGCCAGCAGCCAAGAGGGAGGGACTAGCGGCTCCACAGATACGCAGTATTTT. Protein product: CASSQEGGTSGSTDTQYF.

The chain combines TRBV14 with TRBJ2-4; TRBD2 agrees at 7 bases. This CDR3 has 15 residues. Germline CDR1 reads SGHDN; CDR2 reads FVKESK. Trimming at V came to 4 bases and at J to 3 bases, leaving 6 bases not matched to a gene. CDR3 DNA: TGTGCCAGCAGCCGGGGAGGGTTGAGCAAAAACATTCAGTACTTC. Translation gives CASSRGGLSKNIQYF.

This clonotype was detected ten times or more. The chain uses TRBV20-1 and TRBJ2-5; D might be TRBD1 (6 bases). Trimming took 6 bases from V and 0 from J, leaving 8 bases between them. CDR1 and CDR2 (germline): DFQATT, SNEGSKA (reference sequence). The CDR3 has 12 amino acids. The CDR3 region is CSARTDQETQYF. The CDR3 DNA follows: TGCAGTGCGAGGACAGACCAAGAGACCCAGTACTTC.

In this sample, this clonotype turned up a few times. The chain is built from TRBV18 and TRBJ1-1; 10 positions match TRBD1. CDR1 KGHSH and CDR2 LQKENI come from the germline V gene. V lost 3 bases, J lost 3 bases, and 4 bases stayed unmatched. The CDR3 sequence is 15 residues long. The CDR3 loop reads CASSPRQGAYTEAFF. Written as DNA, the CDR3 is TGTGCCAGCTCACCCCGACAGGGGGCTTACACTGAAGCTTTCTTT.

This clonotype was found a few times. The chain carries TRBV11-3 and TRBJ2-1, with D uncertain. The CDR3 contains 14 residues. Germline CDR1 reads SGHNT; CDR2 reads YENEEA. Trimming shortened V by 3 bases and J by 1 base, and 7 bases separated the two germline ends. CDR3 sequence (DNA): TGTGCCAGCAGCTTCGATACATCCTACAATGAGCAGTTCTTC. Amino acid sequence: CASSFDTSYNEQFF.

This clonotype was seen only a few times. The J gene is TRBJ1-2, the V gene TRBV24-1; no definite D call. CDR1 and CDR2 (germline): KGHDR, SFDVKD. V lost 10 bases to trimming and J lost 4 bases, with 12 bases between them. The CDR3 covers 12 residues. CDR3 DNA: TGTGCCACAAGCATCTCGGGCTATGGCTACACCTTC. Protein: CATSISGYGYTF.